This T cell receptor (beta chain) stems from a study of a mutant IDH1 vaccine in newly diagnosed glioma. Study information: Treated individuals were 62.5% male and approximately 40% female, averaging about 42 years of age. Earlier treatment was radiotherapy, temozolomide, or both, with most getting both.

The time point: week 23, last vaccination. Vaccination comprised doses that each held 300 ug of mutant IDH1 20-mer peptide, plus topical imiquimod. The assay was immunoSEQ multiplex PCR, and TCRdb's table has in-frame clones only and misses some. The sample has 50,000 to 85,000 clones; approximately 87% are singletons. The CDR3 is 15 amino acids. From germline, CDR1 is SGHRS and CDR2 YFSETQ. V was clipped by 1 base and J by 4 bases, with 12 bases between them. In the case of this clone: Its antigen is still unknown.

The clonotype comes from a man aged 18 to 35 with glioma. The specimen comprised PBMCs, sampled from a glioma patient whose treatment included an IDH1 peptide vaccine. The chain uses TRBV5-1 and TRBJ1-3; a weak D match, TRBD1 (5 bases). CDR3 in DNA: TGCGCCAGCAGCTTGAGTTCCAGGGCGGGAAACACCATATATTTT. It encodes CASSLSSRAGNTIYF.